The next 22 T cell receptor beta chains were all read from a single sample in a study of vaccination and CD4 T cells after COVID-19. With the Oncomine TCR Beta short-read assay, DNA from cultured CD4+ T cells was sequenced. TCRdb re-analysed the PCR reads in MiXCR, keeping a single row per CDR3 protein. The repertoire holds around 14,000 distinct CDR3 sequences, with under 70% as singletons. These receptors are not linked to any known antigen. The treatment was: roughly 10-day PBMC culture with coronavirus spike peptide pools or control peptides (ViraFEST assay). The specimen sequenced was CD4+ T cells from blood, cultured in vitro. Every receptor here comes from a human donor who had recovered from COVID-19.

This clonotype is large within its sample. The V gene is TRBV20-1, the J gene TRBJ2-7, with D hard to call. Looked up from germline, CDR1 is DFQATT and CDR2 is SNEGSKA (reference sequence). CDR3 size: 12 residues. Trimming cost V 3 bases and J 3 bases, with 9 bases left between them. The chain's CDR3 is CSASLTSYEQYF. The CDR3, as DNA: TGCAGTGCTAGTCTGACGAGCTACGAGCAGTACTTC.

V gene TRBV27 combines with J gene TRBJ2-3; 7 bases agree with TRBD2. Trimming cost V 3 bases and J 5 bases; bases outside gene matches: 8. This CDR3 comprises 15 residues. In germline, CDR1 is MNHEY, CDR2 SMNVEV (reference sequence). DNA for the CDR3: TGTGCCAGCAGTTTTTATGCGGGAGAAGGAGATACGCAGTATTTT. It yields the protein CASSFYAGEGDTQYF.

J is TRBJ2-3 and V is TRBV29-1, with no clear D. The CDR3 covers 13 residues. The V end lost 4 bases, the J end lost 0 bases, and 8 bases lay between the germline ends. Germline CDR1 is SQVTM and CDR2 is ANQGSEA. CDR3 sequence reads: CSVGRVSTDTQYF. The CDR3 DNA reads as TGCAGCGTTGGAAGGGTGAGCACAGATACGCAGTATTTT.

This clonotype turned up a few times. The chain is built from TRBV27 and TRBJ2-7; TRBD1 matches 7 bases. V dropped 5 bases and J dropped 5; count of bases not matched to a gene: 12. CDR1 is MNHEY and CDR2 is SMNVEV in the germline V gene (reference sequence). The CDR3 length is 15 residues. This CDR3 reads CASSPFRDSPNEQYF. The CDR3 DNA follows: TGTGCCAGCAGTCCATTCCGGGACAGCCCAAACGAGCAGTACTTC.

V usage is TRBV12-3 or TRBV12-4 and J usage is TRBJ1-5; 8 nucleotides line up with TRBD1. This CDR3 has 14 amino acids. The trim removed 5 bases at V and 4 bases at J, leaving 4 bases unmatched. The CDR3 is CASSPDRGNQPQHF. The CDR3 region has the DNA TGTGCCAGCAGTCCAGACAGGGGAAATCAGCCCCAGCATTTT.

As regards this clonotype: Without the conserved terminal phenylalanine or tryptophan, this CDR3 likely stems from a read error. The V gene is TRBV6-1, the J gene TRBJ1-2; D call uncertain. Germline V gene data show CDR1 as MNHNS and CDR2 as SASEGT. V lost 7 bases, J lost 5 bases, and 20 bases lay in between. There are 15 residues in the CDR3. For the CDR3, the DNA is TGTGCCAGCATCGAACGCGGGCCCGGGAGGTATGGCTACACCCTC. As protein: CASIERGPGRYGYTL.

The rearrangement links TRBV28 to TRBJ1-1; D unresolved. This CDR3 contains 15 residues. V was shortened by 2 bases and J by 0 bases, with 10 bases between the two germline ends. Germline values: CDR1 MDHEN, CDR2 SYDVKM. CDR3 bases: TGTGCCAGCAGTTTACTCGGACGGTTGAACACTGAAGCTTTCTTT. This sequence encodes CASSLLGRLNTEAFF.

The V and J genes are TRBV2 and TRBJ2-3; maybe TRBD2 (7 bases). Germline V lookup: CDR1 SNHLY, CDR2 FYNNEI. This CDR3 spans 17 amino acids. V was cut by 5 bases and J by 0 bases, with 18 bases left in between. The CDR3 DNA reads as TGTGCCAGCAGTTTCCTGGGGGCTAGCGGAAGCACAGATACGCAGTATTTT. Its protein product is CASSFLGASGSTDTQYF.

This clonotype turned up a few times. The gene calls are TRBV20-1 and TRBJ2-4, with TRBD2 matching 10 bases. V shed 5 bases and J 0 bases; nucleotides not matched to a gene: 1. The CDR3 runs 14 residues. The germline gives CDR1 DFQATT, CDR2 SNEGSKA (reference sequence). Here the CDR3 reads CSARLAGAKNIQYF. CDR3 nucleotides: TGCAGTGCTCGACTAGCGGGAGCCAAAAACATTCAGTACTTC.

J is TRBJ2-2 and V is TRBV7-3, with D possibly being TRBD2 (6 bases). The V and J ends lost 6 bases and 4 bases respectively, with 9 bases between them. The CDR3 totals 13 residues. The V gene's germline CDR1 is SGHTA and CDR2 FQGTGA. The DNA of the CDR3 is TGTGCCAGCAGGACTAGTGCCACCGGGGAGCTGTTTTTT. This gives the protein CASRTSATGELFF.

The rearrangement links TRBV21-1 to TRBJ1-5; the table's D call of TRBD1 was not tested on the DNA. TRBV21-1 is tagged as a pseudogene. CDR3 length: 16 residues. CDR3 nucleotide sequence: TGTGCCAGCAGCCTTTACTCCCAGGGGTTAGGTCAGCCCCAGCATTTT. It codes for CASSLYSQGLGQPQHF.

This sequence joins TRBV5-5 and TRBJ2-7; perhaps TRBD1 as D (6 bases). V was cut by 0 bases and J by 2 bases, with 9 bases left in between. Germline CDR1 is SGHKS and CDR2 is YYEKEE (reference sequence). CDR3 length equals 14 residues. The CDR3, as DNA: TGTGCCAGCAGCTTGGGGGGGCTTCCCTACGAGCAGTACTTC. It codes for CASSLGGLPYEQYF.

This clonotype was seen only a few times. The gene calls are TRBV20-1 and TRBJ1-3; D may be TRBD1 (6 bases). This CDR3 is 16 amino acids long. Deletions cut 7 bases from V and 0 bases from J, with 19 bases between. Germline CDR1 DFQATT, CDR2 SNEGSKA (reference sequence). The CDR3 is CSGTRGGSSSGNTIYF. DNA for the CDR3: TGCAGTGGCACGCGAGGGGGGTCCAGCTCTGGAAACACCATATATTTT.

This sequence joins TRBV6-1 and TRBJ1-2; the D gene is possibly TRBD1 (6 bases). Trimming cost V 7 bases and J 8 bases, with 26 bases left between them. Germline CDR1 MNHNS, CDR2 SASEGT. The CDR3 contains 16 residues. CDR3 sequence (DNA): TGTGCCAGCAACGCCAATGCAGGGGCTGCGGGAAGCGGCTACACCTTC. The encoded protein is CASNANAGAAGSGYTF.

This clonotype was picked up one time. The gene calls are TRBV6-1 and TRBJ1-2, with D possibly being TRBD1 (5 bases). The CDR3 contains 13 residues. Trimming removed 5 bases at V and 3 bases at J, with 10 bases between. Germline CDR1 is MNHNS and CDR2 is SASEGT. CDR3 DNA sequence: TGTGCCAGCAGTCTACAGGCCTACTATGGCTACACCTTC. This translates into CASSLQAYYGYTF.

This chain uses TRBV12-3 or TRBV12-4 with TRBJ2-2; perhaps TRBD2 as D (5 bases). Trimming cost V 4 bases and J 4 bases, with 10 bases left between them. The CDR3 is made up of 14 amino acids. The CDR3 nucleotides read TGTGCCAGCAGTTATGGCCGGGGCACCGGGGAGCTGTTTTTT. Translating it yields CASSYGRGTGELFF.

V gene TRBV5-1 combines with J gene TRBJ2-3; TRBD2 matches 15 bases. The V gene end was trimmed by 4 bases and the J gene end by 2 bases; junction bases not matched to a gene: 11. The CDR3 is made up of 19 amino acids. CDR1 is SGHRS and CDR2 is YFSETQ in the germline V gene. CDR3 region: CASSLQGLAGGGDTDTQYF. The CDR3 DNA sequence: TGCGCCAGCAGCCTTCAGGGACTAGCGGGGGGAGGAGACACAGATACGCAGTATTTT.

The chain has TRBV20-1 and TRBJ2-7; a weak D match, TRBD1 (5 bases). The CDR3 has 12 amino acids. The V gene lost 3 bases and the J gene lost 4 bases, with 10 bases spanning the gap. Germline assignment: CDR1 DFQATT and CDR2 SNEGSKA (reference sequence). The CDR3 region has the DNA TGCAGTGCTAGTGGGGCCTTTTACGAGCAGTACTTC. It is translated as CSASGAFYEQYF.

The chain carries TRBV20-1 and TRBJ2-7; D gene ambiguous. The germline gives CDR1 DFQATT, CDR2 SNEGSKA (reference sequence). The CDR3 extends over 13 amino acids. The V end was cut by 6 bases, the J end by 0 bases, with 12 bases between. In nucleotides, the CDR3 is TGCAGTGCCCGACTCGACACCTCCTACGAGCAGTACTTC. This translates into CSARLDTSYEQYF.

This clonotype is a singleton in its sample. The V call is TRBV4-3, the J call TRBJ2-7; 7 nucleotides match TRBD1. The J segment lost 0 bases and the V segment lost 4 bases, leaving 9 bases of the junction unmatched. In germline, CDR1 is LGHNA, CDR2 YSLEER. The CDR3 contains 16 residues. CDR3 in amino acids: CASSRTTGTSSYEQYF. The CDR3 DNA is TGCGCCAGCAGCCGAACGACAGGGACGAGCTCCTACGAGCAGTACTTC.

In its sample, this clonotype was seen once. This chain joins TRBV11-3 and TRBJ2-1; D ambiguous. Trimming removed 1 base from V and 13 bases from J, with 17 bases in between. This CDR3 has 14 amino acids. Germline V gives CDR1 SGHNT, CDR2 YENEEA. The CDR3 sequence is CASSLAPLTRSQFF. Written as DNA, the CDR3 is TGTGCCAGCAGCTTAGCCCCCCTGACCAGATCCCAGTTCTTC.

This clonotype was seen a handful of times. The rearrangement joins TRBV7-8 to TRBJ2-2; 8 bases are a match to TRBD1. This CDR3 comprises 15 residues. CDR1 and CDR2 (germline): SGHVS, FQNEAQ. V was pared by 5 bases and J by 8 bases, with 10 bases of the junction left unmatched. The DNA for the CDR3 is TGTGCCAGCAGCACCCTCAGGGGGCATTGGGGGGAGCTGTTTTTT. This sequence encodes CASSTLRGHWGELFF. The full variable domain, in which reference TRBV7-8 and TRBJ2-2 provide the parts outside the CDR3, is GAGVSQSPRYKVAKRGQDVALRCDPISGHVSLFWYQQALGQGPEFLTYFQNEAQLDKSGLPSDRFFAERPEGSVSTLKIQRTQQEDSAVYLCASSTLRGHWGELFFGEGSRLTVL.